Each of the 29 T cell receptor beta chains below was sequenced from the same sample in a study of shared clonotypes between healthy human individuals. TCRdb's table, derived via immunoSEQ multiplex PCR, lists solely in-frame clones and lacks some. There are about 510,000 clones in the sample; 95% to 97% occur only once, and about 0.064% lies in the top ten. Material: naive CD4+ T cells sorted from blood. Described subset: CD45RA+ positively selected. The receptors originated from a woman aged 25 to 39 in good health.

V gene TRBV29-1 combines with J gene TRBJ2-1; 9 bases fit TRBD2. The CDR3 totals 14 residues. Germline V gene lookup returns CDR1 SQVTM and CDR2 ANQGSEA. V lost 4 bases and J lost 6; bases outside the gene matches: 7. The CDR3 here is CSVAGGRAPNEQFF. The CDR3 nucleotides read TGCAGCGTTGCTGGCGGGAGGGCCCCCAATGAGCAGTTCTTC.

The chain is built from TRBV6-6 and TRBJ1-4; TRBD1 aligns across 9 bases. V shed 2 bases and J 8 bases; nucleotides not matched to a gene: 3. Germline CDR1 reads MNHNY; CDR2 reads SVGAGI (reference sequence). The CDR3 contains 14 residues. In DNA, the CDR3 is TGTGCCAGCAGTTACGCCGGGACAGGGGAAAAACTGTTTTTT. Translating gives CASSYAGTGEKLFF.

CDR3 in amino acids: CASSPNSGANVLTF. The CDR3 nucleotides are TGTGCCAGTTCGCCGAACTCTGGGGCCAACGTCCTGACTTTC. The V gene is TRBV19, the J gene TRBJ2-6; D unclear. The CDR3 has 14 amino acids. Looked up from germline, CDR1 is LNHDA and CDR2 is SQIVND (reference sequence). V shed 8 bases and J shed 0 bases, with 8 bases lying between them.

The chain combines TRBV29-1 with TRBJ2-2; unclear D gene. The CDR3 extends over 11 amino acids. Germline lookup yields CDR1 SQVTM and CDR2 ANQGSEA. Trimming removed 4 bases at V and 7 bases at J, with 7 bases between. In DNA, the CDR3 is TGCAGCGTTGTAGGGTACGGGGAGCTGTTTTTT. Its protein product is CSVVGYGELFF.

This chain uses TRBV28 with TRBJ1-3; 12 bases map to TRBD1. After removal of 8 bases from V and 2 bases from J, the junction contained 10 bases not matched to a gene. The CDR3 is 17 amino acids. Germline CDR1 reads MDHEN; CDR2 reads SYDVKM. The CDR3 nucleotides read TGTGCCAGCGGATCCGGGACAGGGGGCTCAACTGGAAACACCATATATTTT. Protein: CASGSGTGGSTGNTIYF. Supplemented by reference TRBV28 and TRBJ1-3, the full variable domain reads DVKVTQSSRYLVKRTGEKVFLECVQDMDHENMFWYRQDPGLGLRLIYFSYDVKMKEKGDIPEGYSVSREKKERFSLILESASTNQTSMYLCASGSGTGGSTGNTIYFGEGSWLTVV.

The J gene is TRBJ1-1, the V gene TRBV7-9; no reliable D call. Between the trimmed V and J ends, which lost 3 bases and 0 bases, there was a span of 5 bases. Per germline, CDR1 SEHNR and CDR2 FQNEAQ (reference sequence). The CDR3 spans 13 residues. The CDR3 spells CASSFLVNTEAFF. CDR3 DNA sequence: TGTGCCAGCAGCTTCTTGGTGAACACTGAAGCTTTCTTT.

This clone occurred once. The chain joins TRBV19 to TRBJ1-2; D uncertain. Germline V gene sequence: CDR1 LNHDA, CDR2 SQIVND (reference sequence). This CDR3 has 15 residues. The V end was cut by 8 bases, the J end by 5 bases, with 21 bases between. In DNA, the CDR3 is TGTGCCAGTTCACCCAGGCCCCGGTCTGCTTATGGCTACACCTTC. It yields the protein CASSPRPRSAYGYTF. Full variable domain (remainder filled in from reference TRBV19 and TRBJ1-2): DGGITQSPKYLFRKEGQNVTLSCEQNLNHDAMYWYRQDPGQGLRLIYYSQIVNDFQKGDIAEGYSVSREKKESFPLTVTSAQKNPTAFYLCASSPRPRSAYGYTFGSGTRLTVV.

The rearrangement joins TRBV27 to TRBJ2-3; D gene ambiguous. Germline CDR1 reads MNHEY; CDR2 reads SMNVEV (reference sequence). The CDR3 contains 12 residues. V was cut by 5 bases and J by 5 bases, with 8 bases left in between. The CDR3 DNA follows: TGTGCCAGCAGTCGACCCCGAGATACGCAGTATTTT. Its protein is CASSRPRDTQYF.

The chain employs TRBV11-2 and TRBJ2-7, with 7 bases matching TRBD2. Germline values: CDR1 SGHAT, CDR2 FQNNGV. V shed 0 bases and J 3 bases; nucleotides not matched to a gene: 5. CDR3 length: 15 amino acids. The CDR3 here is CASSLEGGSSYEQYF. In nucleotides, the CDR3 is TGTGCCAGCAGCTTAGAGGGGGGGAGCAGCTACGAGCAGTACTTC.

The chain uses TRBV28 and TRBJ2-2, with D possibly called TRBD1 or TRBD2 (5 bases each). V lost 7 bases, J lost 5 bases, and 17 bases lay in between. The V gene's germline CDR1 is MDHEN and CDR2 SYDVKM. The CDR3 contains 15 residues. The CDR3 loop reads CASTTMKGRTGELFF. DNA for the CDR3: TGTGCCAGCACCACGATGAAGGGACGAACCGGGGAGCTGTTTTTT.

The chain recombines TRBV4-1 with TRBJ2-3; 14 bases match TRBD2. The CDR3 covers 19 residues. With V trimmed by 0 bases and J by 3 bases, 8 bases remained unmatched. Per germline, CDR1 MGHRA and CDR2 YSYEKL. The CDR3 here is CASSQENQGLAGVTDTQYF. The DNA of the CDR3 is TGCGCCAGCAGCCAAGAGAACCAGGGACTAGCGGGAGTAACAGATACGCAGTATTTT.

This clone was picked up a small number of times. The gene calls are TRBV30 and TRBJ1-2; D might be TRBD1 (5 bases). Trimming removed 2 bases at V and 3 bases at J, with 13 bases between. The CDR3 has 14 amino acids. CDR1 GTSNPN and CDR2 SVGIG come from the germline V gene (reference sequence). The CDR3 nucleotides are TGTGCCTGGAGTAATCTCCAGGGAGACTATGGCTACACCTTC. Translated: CAWSNLQGDYGYTF.

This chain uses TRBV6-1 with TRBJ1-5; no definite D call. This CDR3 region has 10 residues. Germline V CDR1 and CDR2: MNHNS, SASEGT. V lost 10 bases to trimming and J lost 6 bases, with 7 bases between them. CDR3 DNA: TGTGCCAACCACAGTCAGCCCCAGCATTTT. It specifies CANHSQPQHF.

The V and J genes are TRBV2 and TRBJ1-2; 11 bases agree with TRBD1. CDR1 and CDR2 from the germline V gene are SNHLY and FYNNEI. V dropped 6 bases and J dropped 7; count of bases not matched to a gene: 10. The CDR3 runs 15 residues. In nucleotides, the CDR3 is TGTGCCAGCAGGGCCCTGGACAGGGGGCAGAGTGGCTACACCTTC. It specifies CASRALDRGQSGYTF.

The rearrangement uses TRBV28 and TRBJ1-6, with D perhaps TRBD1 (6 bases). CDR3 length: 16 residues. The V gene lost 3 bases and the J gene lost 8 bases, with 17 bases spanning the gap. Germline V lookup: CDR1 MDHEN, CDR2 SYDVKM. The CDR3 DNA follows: TGTGCCAGCAGTTTGGACAGATTTGATCAGGATTCACCCCTCCACTTT. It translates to CASSLDRFDQDSPLHF.

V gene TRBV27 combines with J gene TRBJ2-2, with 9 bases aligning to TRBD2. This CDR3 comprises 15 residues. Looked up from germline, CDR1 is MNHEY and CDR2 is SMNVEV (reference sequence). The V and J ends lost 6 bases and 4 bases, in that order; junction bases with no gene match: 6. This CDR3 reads CASSKALAGTGELFF. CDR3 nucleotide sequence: TGTGCCAGCAGCAAGGCACTAGCGGGCACCGGGGAGCTGTTTTTT.

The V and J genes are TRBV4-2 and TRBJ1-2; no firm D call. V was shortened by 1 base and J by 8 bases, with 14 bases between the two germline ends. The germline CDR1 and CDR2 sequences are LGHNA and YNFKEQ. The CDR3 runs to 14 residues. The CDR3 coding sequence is TGTGCCAGCAGCCAAGGTGGTACAGTACTCGGCTACACCTTC. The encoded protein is CASSQGGTVLGYTF.

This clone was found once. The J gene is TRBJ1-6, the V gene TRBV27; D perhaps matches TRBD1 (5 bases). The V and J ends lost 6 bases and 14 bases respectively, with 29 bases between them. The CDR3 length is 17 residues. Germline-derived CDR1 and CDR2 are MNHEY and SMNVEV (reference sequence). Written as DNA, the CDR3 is TGTGCCAGCAGACTTACTGCCTCCCCCCGGGAGGGGAAATCCCTCCACTTT. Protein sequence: CASRLTASPREGKSLHF.

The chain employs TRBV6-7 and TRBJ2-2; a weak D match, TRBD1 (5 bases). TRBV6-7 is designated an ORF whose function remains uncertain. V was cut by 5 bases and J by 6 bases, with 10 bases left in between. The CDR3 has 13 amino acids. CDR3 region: CASSGASAGELFF. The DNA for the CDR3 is TGTGCCAGCAGTGGGGCGTCCGCCGGGGAGCTGTTTTTT.

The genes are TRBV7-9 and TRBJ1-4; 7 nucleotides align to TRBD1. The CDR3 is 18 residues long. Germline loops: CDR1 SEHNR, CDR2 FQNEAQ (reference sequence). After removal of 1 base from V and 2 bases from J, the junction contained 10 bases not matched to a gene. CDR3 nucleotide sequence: TGTGCCAGCAGCTTAGTAAACGTCAGGGGGGTCACTAATGAAAAACTGTTTTTT. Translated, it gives CASSLVNVRGVTNEKLFF. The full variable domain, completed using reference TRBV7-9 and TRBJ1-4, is DTGVSQNPRHKITKRGQNVTFRCDPISEHNRLYWYRQTLGQGPEFLTYFQNEAQLEKSRLLSDRFSAERPKGSFSTLEIQRTEQGDSAMYLCASSLVNVRGVTNEKLFFGSGTQLSVL.

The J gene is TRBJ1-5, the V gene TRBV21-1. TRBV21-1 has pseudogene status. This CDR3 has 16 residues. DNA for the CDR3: TGTGCCAGCAGCCAGGGACGGTGGGATAGCAATCAGCCCCAGCATTTT. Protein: CASSQGRWDSNQPQHF.

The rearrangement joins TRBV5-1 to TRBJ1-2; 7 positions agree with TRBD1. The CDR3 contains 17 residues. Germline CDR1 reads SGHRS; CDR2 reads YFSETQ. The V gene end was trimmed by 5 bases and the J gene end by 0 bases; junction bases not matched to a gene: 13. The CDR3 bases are TGCGCCAGCAGGGGTGGAGAATGGACAGGACCTAACTATGGCTACACCTTC. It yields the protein CASRGGEWTGPNYGYTF.

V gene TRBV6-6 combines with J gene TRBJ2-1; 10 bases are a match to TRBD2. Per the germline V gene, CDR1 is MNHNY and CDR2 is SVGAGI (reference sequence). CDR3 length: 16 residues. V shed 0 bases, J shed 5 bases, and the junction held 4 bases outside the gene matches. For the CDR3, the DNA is TGTGCCAGCAGTTACTCGGGGACTAGCGTCAACAATGAGCAGTTCTTC. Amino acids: CASSYSGTSVNNEQFF.

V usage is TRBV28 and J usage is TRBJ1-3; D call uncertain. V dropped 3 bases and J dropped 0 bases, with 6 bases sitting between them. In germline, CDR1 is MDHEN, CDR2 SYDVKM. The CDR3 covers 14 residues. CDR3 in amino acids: CASSLPSSGNTIYF. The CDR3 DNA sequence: TGTGCCAGCAGTTTGCCCAGCTCTGGAAACACCATATATTTT.

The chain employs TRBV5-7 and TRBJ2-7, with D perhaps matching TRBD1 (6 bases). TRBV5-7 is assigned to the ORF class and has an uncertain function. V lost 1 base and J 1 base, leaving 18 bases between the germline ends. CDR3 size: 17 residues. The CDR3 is CASSLPPGAVKSYEQYF. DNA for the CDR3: TGTGCCAGCAGCTTGCCCCCAGGGGCGGTTAAGTCCTACGAGCAGTACTTC.

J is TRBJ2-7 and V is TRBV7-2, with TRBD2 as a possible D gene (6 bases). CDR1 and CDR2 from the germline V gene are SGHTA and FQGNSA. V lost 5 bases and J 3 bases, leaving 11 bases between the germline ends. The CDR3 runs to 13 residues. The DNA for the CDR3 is TGTGCCAGCAGCGGGACTCTCAACTACGAGCAGTACTTC. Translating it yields CASSGTLNYEQYF.

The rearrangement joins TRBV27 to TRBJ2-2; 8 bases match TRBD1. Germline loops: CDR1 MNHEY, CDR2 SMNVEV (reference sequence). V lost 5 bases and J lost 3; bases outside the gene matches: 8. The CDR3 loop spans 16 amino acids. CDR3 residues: CASSTWTGPHTGELFF. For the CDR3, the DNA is TGTGCCAGCAGTACCTGGACAGGGCCCCACACCGGGGAGCTGTTTTTT.

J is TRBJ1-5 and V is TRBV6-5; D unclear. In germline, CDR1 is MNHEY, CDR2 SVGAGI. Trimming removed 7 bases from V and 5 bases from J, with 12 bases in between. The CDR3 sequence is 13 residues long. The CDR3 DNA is TGTGCCAGCACCGTAAACAGTGATCAGCCCCAGCATTTT. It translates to CASTVNSDQPQHF.

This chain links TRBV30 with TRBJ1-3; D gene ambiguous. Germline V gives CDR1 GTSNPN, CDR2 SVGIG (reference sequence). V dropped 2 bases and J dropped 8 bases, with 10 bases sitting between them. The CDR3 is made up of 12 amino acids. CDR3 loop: CAWSSTVYTIYF. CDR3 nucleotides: TGTGCCTGGAGTTCAACAGTCTACACCATATATTTT.